This entry features one T cell receptor beta chain sequence. The data are from a study of blood T cell repertoires in COVID-19. In the study overall: The samples span acute and convalescent COVID-19 from the United States, Italy and Spain.

This CDR3 spans 17 amino acids. Germline CDR1 and CDR2: MGHRA and YSYEKL. The junction had 12 bases not matched to a gene; V was cut back by 3 bases and J by 4 bases. In the study's own analysis: Amplified reference gene primers provided the basis for estimating nucleated cell counts. This table comes from immunoSEQ multiplex PCR, and its TCRdb copy is limited to in-frame clones, with some not included. The D gene and trimming were derived from the DNA, and the V and J assignments and clone size from that table. The table has fewer than 110,000 clones, more than 85% seen once. The rearrangement links TRBV4-1 to TRBJ2-5; TRBD1 matches at 9 bases. Source material: peripheral blood. This TCR was recovered from a human donor in a cohort sampled during active COVID-19. In DNA form, the CDR3 reads TGCGCCAGCAGCCACGCAGACAGGGGGATCGCAATAGAGACCCAGTACTTC. This codes for CASSHADRGIAIETQYF.